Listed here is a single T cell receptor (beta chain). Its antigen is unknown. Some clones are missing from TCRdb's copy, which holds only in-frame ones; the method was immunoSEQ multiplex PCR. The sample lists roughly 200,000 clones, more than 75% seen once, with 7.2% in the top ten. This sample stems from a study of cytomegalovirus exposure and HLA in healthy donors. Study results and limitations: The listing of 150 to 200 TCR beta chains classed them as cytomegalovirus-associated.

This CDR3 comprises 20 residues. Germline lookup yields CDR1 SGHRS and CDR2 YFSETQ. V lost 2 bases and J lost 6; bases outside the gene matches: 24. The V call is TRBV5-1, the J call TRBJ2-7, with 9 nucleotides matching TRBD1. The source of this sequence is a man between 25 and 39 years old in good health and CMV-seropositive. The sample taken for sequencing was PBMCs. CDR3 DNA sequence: TGCGCCAGCAGCTTAATCGATAGGGACAGGGCACTGGGGAATATACTCGAGCAGTACTTC. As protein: CASSLIDRDRALGNILEQYF.